This T cell receptor beta chain emerged from a study of long-term antiretroviral therapy in people with HIV. Study at large: Specimens dating back about a decade before the 2015 immediate-ART recommendation are the oldest included.

V lost 0 bases to trimming and J lost 0 bases, with 3 bases between them. CDR1 and CDR2 from the germline V gene are SGDLS and YYNGEE. CDR3 length equals 13 residues. Researchers ran immunoSEQ v3.0 at survey level. Sequencing used immunoSEQ multiplex PCR; TCRdb keeps in-frame clones, though not all of them. This sample has 15,000 to 20,000 clones, with over 60% found just once. The rearrangement uses TRBV9 and TRBJ1-1; D is ambiguous. The TCR was taken from a woman aged 45-65 years with HIV. The source was unsorted PBMCs, collected about 2.4 years before starting antiretroviral therapy. CDR3 in DNA: TGTGCCAGCAGCGTAGTAGTGAACACTGAAGCTTTCTTT. Its protein is CASSVVVNTEAFF.